The source of this T cell receptor (beta chain) is a study of metastatic and nonmetastatic thyroid tumors. Background on the study: From malignant and benign thyroid patients, repertoires in blood and in tumor or nodule tissue were compared.

The CDR3 contains 11 residues. CDR1 and CDR2 (germline): GTSNPN, SVGIG (reference sequence). V was trimmed by 2 bases and J by 3 bases, leaving 5 bases between them. No patient had received any treatment before thyroid surgery. Many counts were recorded for this clone. TCRdb re-processed the PCR reads through MiXCR. The repertoire holds over 50,000 clones, with roughly 30% as singletons. The rearrangement links TRBV30 to TRBJ2-7, with D uncertain. This receptor was obtained from a female donor with papillary thyroid cancer or a benign thyroid nodule (not recorded which). Some clones in this sample may be carry-over from other donors' samples. The specimen was blood. The CDR3 DNA sequence: TGTGCCTGGAGTTACAACTACGAGCAGTACTTC. This encodes CAWSYNYEQYF.